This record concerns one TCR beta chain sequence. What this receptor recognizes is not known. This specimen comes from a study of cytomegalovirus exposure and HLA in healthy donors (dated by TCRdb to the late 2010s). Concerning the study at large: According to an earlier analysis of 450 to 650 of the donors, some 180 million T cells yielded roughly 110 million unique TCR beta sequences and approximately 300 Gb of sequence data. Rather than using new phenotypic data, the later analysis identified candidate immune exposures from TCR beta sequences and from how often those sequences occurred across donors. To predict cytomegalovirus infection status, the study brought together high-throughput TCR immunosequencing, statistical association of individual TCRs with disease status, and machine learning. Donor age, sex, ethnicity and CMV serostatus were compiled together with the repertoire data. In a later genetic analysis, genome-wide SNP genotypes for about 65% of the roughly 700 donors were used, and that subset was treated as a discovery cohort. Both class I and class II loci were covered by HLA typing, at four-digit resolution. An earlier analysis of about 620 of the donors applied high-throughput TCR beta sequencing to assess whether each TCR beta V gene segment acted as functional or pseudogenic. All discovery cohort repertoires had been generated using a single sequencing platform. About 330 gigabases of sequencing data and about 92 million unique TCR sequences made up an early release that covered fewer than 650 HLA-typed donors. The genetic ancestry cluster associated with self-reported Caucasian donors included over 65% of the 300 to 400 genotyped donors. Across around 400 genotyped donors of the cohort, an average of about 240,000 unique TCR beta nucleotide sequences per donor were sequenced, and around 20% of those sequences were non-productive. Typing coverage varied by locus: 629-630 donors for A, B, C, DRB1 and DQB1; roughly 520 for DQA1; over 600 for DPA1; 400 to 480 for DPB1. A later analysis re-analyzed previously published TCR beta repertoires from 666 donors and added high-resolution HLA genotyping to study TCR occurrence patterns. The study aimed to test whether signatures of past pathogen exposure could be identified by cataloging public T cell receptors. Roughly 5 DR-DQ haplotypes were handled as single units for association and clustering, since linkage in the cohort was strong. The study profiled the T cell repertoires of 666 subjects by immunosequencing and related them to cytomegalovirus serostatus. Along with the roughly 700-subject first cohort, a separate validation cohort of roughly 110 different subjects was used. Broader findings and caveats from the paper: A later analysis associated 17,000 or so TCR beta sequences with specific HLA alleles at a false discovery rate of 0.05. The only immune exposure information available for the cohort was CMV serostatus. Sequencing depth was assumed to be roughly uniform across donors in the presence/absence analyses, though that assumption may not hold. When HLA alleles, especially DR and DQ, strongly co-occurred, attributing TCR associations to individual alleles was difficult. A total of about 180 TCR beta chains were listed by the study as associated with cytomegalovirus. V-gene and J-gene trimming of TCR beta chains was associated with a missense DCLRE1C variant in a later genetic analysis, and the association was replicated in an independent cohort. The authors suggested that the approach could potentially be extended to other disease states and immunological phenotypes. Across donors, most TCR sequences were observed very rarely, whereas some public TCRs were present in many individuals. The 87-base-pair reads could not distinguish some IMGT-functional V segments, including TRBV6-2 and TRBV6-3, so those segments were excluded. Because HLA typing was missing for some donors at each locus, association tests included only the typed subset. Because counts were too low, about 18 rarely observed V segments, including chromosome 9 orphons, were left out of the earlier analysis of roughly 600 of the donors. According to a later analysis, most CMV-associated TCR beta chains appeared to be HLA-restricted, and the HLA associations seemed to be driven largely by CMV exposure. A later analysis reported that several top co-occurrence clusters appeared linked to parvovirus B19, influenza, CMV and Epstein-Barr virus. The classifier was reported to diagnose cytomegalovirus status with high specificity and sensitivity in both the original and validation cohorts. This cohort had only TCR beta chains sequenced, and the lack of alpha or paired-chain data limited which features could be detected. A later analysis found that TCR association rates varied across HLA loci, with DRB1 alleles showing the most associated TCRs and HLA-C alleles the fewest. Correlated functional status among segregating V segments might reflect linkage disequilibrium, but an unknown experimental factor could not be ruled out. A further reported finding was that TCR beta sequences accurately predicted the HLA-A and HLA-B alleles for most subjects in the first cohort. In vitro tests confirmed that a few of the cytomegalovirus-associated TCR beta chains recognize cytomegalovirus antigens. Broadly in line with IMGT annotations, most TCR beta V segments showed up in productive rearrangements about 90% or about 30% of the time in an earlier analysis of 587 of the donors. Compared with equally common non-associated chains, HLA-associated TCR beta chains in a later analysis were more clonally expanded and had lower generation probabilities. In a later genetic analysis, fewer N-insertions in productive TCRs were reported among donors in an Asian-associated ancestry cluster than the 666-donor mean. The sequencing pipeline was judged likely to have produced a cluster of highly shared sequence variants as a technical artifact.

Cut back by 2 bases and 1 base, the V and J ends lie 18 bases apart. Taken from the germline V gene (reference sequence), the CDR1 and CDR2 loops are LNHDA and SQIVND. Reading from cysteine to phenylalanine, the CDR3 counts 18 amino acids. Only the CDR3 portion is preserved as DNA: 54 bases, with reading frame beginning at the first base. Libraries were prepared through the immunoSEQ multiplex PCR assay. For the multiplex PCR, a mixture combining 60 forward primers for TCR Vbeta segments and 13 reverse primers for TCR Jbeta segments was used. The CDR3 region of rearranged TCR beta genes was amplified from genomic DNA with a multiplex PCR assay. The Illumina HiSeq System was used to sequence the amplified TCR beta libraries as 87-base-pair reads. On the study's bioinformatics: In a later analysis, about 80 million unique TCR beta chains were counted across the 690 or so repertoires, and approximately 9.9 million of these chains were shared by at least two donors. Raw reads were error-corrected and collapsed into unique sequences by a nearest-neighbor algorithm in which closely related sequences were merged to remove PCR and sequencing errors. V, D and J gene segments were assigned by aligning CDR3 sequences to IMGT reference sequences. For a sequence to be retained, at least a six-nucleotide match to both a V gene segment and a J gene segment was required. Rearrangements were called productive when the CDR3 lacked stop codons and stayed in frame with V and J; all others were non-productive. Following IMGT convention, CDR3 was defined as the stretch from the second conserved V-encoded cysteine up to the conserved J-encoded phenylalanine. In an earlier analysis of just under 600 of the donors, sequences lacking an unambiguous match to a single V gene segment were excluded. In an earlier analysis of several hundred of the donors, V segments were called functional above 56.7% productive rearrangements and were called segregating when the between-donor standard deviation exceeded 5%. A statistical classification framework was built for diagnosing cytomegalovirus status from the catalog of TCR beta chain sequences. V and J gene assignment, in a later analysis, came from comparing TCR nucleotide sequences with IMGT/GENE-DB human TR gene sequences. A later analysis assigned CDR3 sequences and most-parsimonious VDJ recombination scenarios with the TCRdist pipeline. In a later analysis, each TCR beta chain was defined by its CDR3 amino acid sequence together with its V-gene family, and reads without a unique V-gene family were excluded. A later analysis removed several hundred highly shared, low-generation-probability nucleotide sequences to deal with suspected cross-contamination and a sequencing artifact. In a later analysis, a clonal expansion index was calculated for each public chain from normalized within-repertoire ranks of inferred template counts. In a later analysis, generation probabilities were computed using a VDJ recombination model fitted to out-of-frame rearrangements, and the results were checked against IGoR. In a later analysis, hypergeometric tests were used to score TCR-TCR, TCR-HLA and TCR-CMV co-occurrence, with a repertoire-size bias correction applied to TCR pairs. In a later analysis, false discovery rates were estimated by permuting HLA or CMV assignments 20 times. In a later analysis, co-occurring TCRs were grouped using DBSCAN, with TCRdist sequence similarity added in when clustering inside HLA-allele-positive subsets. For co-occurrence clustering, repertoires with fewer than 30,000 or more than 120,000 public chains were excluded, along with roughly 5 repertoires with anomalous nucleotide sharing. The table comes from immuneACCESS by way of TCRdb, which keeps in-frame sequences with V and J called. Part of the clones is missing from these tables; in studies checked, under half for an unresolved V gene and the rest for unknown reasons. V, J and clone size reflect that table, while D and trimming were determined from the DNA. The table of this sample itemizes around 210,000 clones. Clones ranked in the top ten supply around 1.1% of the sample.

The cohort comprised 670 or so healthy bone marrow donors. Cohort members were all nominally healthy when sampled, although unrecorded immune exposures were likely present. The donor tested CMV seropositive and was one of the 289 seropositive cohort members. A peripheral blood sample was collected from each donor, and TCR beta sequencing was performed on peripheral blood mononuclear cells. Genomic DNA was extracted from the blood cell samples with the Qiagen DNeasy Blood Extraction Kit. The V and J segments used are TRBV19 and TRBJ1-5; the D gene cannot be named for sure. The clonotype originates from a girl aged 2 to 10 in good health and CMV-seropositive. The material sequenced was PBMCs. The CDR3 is CASSICCAGAGSNQPQHF. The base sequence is TGTGCCAGTAGTATATGTTGTGCGGGAGCCGGGAGCAATCAGCCCCAGCATTTT.